Below, 3 T cell receptor beta chains from the same sample are listed, as sequenced in a study of technical replicates of blood from several donors. TCRdb keeps only in-frame clones here, not all; method: immunoSEQ multiplex PCR. The sample consists of approximately 89,000 clones, 90% to 95% of them appearing once. Specimen: T cells isolated from PBMCs. These receptors came from a human donor in good health.

The chain is built from TRBV2 and TRBJ1-1, with D tentatively TRBD1 (6 bases). The CDR3 consists of 12 residues. Trimming stripped 8 bases from V and 0 bases from J, with 7 bases between. The germline V gene has CDR1 SNHLY and CDR2 FYNNEI. The CDR3: CASHRVNTEAFF. The CDR3 DNA reads TGTGCCAGCCACAGGGTGAACACTGAAGCTTTCTTT.

This rearrangement joins TRBV6-5 to TRBJ2-1; TRBD2 matches at 8 bases. The junction had 3 bases not matched to a gene; V was cut back by 5 bases and J by 0 bases. This CDR3 has 15 residues. In germline, CDR1 is MNHEY, CDR2 SVGAGI. CDR3 nucleotides: TGTGCCAGCAGTAAGACTAGCGACTCCTACAATGAGCAGTTCTTC. Protein sequence: CASSKTSDSYNEQFF.

The chain joins TRBV27 to TRBJ1-5; the match to TRBD1 covers 7 bases. CDR3 length: 13 residues. Germline CDR1 reads MNHEY; CDR2 reads SMNVEV (reference sequence). The V gene end was trimmed by 6 bases and the J gene end by 4 bases; junction bases not matched to a gene: 3. The CDR3 loop reads CASRPRGNQPQHF. The DNA for the CDR3 is TGTGCCAGCAGGCCCAGGGGGAATCAGCCCCAGCATTTT.